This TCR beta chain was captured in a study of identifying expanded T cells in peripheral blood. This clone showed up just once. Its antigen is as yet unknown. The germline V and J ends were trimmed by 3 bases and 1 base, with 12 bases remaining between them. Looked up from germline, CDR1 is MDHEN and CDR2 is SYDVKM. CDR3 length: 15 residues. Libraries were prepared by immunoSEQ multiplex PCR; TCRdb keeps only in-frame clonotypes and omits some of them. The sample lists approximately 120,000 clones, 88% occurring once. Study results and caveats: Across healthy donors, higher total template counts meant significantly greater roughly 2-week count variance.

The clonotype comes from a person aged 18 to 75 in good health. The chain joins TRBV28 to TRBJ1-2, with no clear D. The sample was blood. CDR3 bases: TGTGCCAGCAGTTTTGGGTTGGGCGGTAACTATGGCTACACCTTC. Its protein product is CASSFGLGGNYGYTF.